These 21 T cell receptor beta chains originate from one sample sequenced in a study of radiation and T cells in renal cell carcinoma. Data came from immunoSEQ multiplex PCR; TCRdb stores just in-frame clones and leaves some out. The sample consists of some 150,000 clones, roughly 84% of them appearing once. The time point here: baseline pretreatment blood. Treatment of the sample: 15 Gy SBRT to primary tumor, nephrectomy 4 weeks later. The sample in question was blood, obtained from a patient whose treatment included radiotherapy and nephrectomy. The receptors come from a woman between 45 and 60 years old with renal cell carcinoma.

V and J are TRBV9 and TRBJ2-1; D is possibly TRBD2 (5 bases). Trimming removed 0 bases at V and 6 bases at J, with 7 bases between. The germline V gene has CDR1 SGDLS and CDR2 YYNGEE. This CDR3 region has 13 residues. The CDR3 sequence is CASSVGGFNEQFF. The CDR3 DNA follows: TGTGCCAGCAGCGTAGGAGGGTTCAATGAGCAGTTCTTC. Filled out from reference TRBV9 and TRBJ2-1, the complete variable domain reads DSGVTQTPKHLITATGQRVTLRCSPRSGDLSVYWYQQSLDQGLQFLIQYYNGEERAKGNILERFSAQQFPDLHSELNLSSLELGDSALYFCASSVGGFNEQFFGPGTRLTVL.

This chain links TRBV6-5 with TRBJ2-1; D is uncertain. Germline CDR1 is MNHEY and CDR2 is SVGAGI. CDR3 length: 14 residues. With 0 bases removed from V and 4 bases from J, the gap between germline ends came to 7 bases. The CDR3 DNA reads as TGTGCCAGCAGTTACTCCTCCAGGTACAATGAGCAGTTCTTC. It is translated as CASSYSSRYNEQFF.

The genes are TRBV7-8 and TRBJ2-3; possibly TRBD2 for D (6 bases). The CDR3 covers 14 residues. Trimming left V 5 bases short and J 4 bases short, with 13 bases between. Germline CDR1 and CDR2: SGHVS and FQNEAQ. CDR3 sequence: CASSQVLASDTQYF. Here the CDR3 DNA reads TGTGCCAGCAGCCAGGTACTAGCCTCAGATACGCAGTATTTT.

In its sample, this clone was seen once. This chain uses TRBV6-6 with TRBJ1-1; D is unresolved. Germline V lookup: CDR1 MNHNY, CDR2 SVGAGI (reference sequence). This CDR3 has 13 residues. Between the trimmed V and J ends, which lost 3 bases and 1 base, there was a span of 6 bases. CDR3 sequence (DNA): TGTGCCAGCAGTTATCGGACGAACACTGAAGCTTTCTTT. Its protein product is CASSYRTNTEAFF.

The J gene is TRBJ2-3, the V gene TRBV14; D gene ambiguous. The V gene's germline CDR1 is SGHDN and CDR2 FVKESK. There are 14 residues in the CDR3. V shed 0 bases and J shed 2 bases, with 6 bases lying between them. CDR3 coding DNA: TGTGCCAGCAGCCAAGAGTACGCCACAGATACGCAGTATTTT. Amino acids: CASSQEYATDTQYF.

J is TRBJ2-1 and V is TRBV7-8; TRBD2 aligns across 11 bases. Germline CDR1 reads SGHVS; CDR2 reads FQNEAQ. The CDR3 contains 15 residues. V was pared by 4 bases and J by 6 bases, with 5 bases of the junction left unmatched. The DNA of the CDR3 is TGTGCCAGCAGCTCTTTAGCGGGGGGGCTCAATGAGCAGTTCTTC. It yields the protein CASSSLAGGLNEQFF.

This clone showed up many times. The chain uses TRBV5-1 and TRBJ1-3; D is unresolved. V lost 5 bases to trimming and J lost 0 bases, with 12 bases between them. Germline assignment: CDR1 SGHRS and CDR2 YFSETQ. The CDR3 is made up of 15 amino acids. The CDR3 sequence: CASSFSSSSGNTIYF. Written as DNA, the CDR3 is TGCGCCAGCAGTTTTTCATCGAGCTCTGGAAACACCATATATTTT.

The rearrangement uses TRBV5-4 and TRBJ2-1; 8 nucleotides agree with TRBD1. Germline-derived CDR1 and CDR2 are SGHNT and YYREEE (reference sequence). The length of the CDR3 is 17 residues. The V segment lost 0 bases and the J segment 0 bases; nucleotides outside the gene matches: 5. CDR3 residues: CASSLGQGANSYNEQFF. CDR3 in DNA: TGTGCCAGCAGCTTGGGGCAGGGGGCCAACTCCTACAATGAGCAGTTCTTC.

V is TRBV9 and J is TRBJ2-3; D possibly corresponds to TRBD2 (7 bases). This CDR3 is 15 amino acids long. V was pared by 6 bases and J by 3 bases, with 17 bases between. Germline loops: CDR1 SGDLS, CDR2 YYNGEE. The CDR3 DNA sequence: TGTGCCAGCAACTCATGGGGGGGGGCGACAGATACGCAGTATTTT. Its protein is CASNSWGGATDTQYF.

CDR3 sequence: CASSSASNTEAFF. The CDR3 DNA reads as TGTGCCAGCAGTAGTGCCTCGAACACTGAAGCTTTCTTT. This chain connects TRBV6-6 to TRBJ1-1; D ambiguous. Germline CDR1 is MNHNY and CDR2 is SVGAGI (reference sequence). This CDR3 is 13 amino acids long. The germline V and J ends were trimmed by 5 bases and 1 base, with 8 bases remaining between them.

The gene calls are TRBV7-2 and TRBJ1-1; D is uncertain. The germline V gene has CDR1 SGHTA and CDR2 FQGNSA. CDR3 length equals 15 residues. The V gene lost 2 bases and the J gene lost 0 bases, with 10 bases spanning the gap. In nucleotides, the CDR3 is TGTGCCAGCAGCTTAAACCGGCAGTTGAACACTGAAGCTTTCTTT. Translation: CASSLNRQLNTEAFF. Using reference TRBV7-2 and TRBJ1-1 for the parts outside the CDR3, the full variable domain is GAGVSQSPSNKVTEKGKDVELRCDPISGHTALYWYRQSLGQGLEFLIYFQGNSAPDKSGLPSDRFSAERTGGSVSTLTIQRTQQEDSAVYLCASSLNRQLNTEAFFGQGTRLTVV.

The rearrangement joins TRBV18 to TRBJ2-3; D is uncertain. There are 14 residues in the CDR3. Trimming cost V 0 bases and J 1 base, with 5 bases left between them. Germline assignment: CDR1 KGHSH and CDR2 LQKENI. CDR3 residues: CASSPPRGTDTQYF. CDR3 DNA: TGTGCCAGCTCACCACCAAGGGGCACAGATACGCAGTATTTT.

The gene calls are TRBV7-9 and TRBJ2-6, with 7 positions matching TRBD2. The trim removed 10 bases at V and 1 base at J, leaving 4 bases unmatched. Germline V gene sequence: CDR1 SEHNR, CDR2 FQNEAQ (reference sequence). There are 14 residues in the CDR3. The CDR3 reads CATVGGSGANVLTF. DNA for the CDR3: TGTGCCACCGTGGGAGGGTCTGGGGCCAACGTCCTGACTTTC.

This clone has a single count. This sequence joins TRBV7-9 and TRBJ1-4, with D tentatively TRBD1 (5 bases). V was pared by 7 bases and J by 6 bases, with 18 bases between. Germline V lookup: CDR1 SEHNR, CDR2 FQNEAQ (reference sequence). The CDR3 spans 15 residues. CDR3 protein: CASTSRGGVDEKLFF. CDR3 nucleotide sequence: TGTGCCAGCACCTCCCGTGGGGGGGTAGATGAAAAACTGTTTTTT.

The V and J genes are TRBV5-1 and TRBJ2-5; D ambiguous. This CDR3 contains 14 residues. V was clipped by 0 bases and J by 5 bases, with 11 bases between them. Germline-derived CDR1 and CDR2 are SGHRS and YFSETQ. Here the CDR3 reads CASSLAFERETQYF. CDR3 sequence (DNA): TGCGCCAGCAGCTTGGCCTTCGAAAGGGAGACCCAGTACTTC. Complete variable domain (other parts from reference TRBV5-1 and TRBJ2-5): KAGVTQTPRYLIKTRGQQVTLSCSPISGHRSVSWYQQTPGQGLQFLFEYFSETQRNKGNFPGRFSGRQFSNSRSEMNVSTLELGDSALYLCASSLAFERETQYFGPGTRLLVL.

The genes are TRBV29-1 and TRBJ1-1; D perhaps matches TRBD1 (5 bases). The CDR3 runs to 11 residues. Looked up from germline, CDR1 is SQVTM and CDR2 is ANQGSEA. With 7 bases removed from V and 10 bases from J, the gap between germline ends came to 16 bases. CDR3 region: CSANVGQSAFF. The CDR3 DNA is TGCAGCGCCAATGTAGGACAATCAGCTTTCTTT.

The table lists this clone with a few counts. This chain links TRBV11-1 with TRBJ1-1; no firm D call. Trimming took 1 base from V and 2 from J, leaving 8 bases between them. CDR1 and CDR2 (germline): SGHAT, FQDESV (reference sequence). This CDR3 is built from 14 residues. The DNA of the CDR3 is TGTGCCAGCAGCTTAGACAGCTACAACACTGAAGCTTTCTTT. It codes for CASSLDSYNTEAFF.

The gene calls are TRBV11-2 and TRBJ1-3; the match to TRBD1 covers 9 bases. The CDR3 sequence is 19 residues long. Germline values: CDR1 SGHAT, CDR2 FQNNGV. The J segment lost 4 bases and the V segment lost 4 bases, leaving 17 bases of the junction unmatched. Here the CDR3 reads CASSSPRTGVRFSGNTIYF. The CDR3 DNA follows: TGTGCCAGCAGCTCTCCTCGGACAGGGGTTCGGTTTTCAGGAAACACCATATATTTT.

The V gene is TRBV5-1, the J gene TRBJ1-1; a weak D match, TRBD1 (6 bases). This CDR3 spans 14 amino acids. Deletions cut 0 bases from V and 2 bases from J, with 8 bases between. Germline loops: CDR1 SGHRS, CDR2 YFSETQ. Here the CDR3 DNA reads TGCGCCAGCAGCTTGGGACAGGCAAACACTGAAGCTTTCTTT. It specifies CASSLGQANTEAFF.

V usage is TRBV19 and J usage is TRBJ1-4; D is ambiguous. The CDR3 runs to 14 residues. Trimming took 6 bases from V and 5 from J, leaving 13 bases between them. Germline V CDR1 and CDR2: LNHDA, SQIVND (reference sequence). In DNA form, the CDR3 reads TGTGCCAGTAGCCCGAAGGCTGCGAATGAAAAACTGTTTTTT. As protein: CASSPKAANEKLFF.

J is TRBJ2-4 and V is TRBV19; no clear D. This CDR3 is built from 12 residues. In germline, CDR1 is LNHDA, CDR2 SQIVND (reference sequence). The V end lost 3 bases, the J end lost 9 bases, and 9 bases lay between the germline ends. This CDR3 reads CASSISYTIQYF. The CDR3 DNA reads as TGTGCCAGTAGTATCTCCTATACCATTCAGTACTTC.